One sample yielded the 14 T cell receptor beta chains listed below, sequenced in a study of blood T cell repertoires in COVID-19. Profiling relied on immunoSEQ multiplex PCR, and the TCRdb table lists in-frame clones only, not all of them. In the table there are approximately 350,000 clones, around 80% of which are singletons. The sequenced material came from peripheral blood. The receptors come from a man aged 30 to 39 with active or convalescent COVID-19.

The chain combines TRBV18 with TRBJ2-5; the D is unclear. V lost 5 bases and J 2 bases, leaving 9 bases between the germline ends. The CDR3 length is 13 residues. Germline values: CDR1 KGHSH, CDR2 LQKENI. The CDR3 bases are TGTGCCAGCTCAGCGCGGAAACAAGAGACCCAGTACTTC. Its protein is CASSARKQETQYF.

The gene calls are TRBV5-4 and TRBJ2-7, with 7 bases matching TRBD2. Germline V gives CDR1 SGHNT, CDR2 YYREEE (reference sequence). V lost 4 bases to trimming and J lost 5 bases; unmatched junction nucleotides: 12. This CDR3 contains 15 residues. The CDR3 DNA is TGTGCCAGCAGCCGGAACCGGGACGGGGGGAACGAGCAGTACTTC. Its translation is CASSRNRDGGNEQYF. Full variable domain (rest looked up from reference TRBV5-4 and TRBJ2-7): ETGVTQSPTHLIKTRGQQVTLRCSSQSGHNTVSWYQQALGQGPQFIFQYYREEENGRGNFPPRFSGLQFPNYSSELNVNALELDDSALYLCASSRNRDGGNEQYFGPGTRLTVT.

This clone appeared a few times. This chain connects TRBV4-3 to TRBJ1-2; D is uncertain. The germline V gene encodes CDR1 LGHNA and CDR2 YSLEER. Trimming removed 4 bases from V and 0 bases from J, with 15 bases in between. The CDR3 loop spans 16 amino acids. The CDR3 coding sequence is TGCGCCAGCAGCCGCGCGGTCGTGCCTTCTAACTATGGCTACACCTTC. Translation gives CASSRAVVPSNYGYTF.

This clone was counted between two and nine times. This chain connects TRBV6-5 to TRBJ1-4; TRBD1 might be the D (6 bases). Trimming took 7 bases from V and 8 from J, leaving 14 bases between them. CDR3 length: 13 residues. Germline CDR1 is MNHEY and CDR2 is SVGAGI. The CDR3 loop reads CASTEPGGEKLFF. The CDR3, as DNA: TGTGCCAGCACCGAGCCTGGGGGCGAAAAACTGTTTTTT.

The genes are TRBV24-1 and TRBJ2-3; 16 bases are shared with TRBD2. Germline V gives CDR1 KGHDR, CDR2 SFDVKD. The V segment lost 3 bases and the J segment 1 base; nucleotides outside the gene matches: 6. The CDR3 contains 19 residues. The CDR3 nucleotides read TGTGCCACCAGTGATCCGGGACTAGCGGGGGGGCTGGGCACAGATACGCAGTATTTT. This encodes CATSDPGLAGGLGTDTQYF.

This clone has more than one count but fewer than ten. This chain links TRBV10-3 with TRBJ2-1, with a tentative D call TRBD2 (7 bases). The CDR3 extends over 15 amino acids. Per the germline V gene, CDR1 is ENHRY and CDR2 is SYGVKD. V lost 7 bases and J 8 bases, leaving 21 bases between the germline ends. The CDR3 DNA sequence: TGTGCCATCACCCTTGGAGGGGGGGCCTTCGATGAGCAGTTCTTC. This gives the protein CAITLGGGAFDEQFF.

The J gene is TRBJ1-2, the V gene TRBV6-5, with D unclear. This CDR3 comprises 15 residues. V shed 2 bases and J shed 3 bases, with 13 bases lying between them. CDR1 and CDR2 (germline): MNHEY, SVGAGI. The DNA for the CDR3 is TGTGCCAGCAGTTACGAGCCGCCGGAGGACTATGGCTACACCTTC. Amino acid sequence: CASSYEPPEDYGYTF.

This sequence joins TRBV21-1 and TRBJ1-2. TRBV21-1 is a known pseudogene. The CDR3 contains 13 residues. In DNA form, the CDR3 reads TGTGCCAGCAGCAAGACGGGGATCTATGGCTACACCTTC. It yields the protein CASSKTGIYGYTF.

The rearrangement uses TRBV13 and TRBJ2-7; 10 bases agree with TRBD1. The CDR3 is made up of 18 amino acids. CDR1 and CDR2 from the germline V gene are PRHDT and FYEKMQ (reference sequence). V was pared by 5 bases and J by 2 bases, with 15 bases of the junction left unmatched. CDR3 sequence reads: CASSPRTGGGPATYEQYF. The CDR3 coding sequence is TGTGCCAGCAGCCCTAGGACAGGGGGAGGGCCCGCTACCTACGAGCAGTACTTC.

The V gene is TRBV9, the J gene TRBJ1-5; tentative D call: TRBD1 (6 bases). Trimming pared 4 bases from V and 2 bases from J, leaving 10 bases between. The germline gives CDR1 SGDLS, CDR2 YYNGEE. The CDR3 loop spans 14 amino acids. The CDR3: CASSPGQRNQPQHF. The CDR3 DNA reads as TGTGCCAGCAGCCCCGGACAGCGCAATCAGCCCCAGCATTTT.

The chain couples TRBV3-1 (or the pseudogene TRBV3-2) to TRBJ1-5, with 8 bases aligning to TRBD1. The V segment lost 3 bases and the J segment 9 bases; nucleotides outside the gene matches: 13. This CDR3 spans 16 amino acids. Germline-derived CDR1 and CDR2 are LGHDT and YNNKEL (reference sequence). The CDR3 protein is CASSQFPGTGPGPQHF. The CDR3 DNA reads TGTGCCAGCAGCCAGTTCCCCGGGACAGGTCCAGGGCCCCAGCATTTT.

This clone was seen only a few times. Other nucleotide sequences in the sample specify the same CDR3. This chain's CDR3 is CASRQGGYGYTF. CDR3 DNA sequence: TGTGCCAGCAGGCAGGGAGGCTATGGCTACACCTTC. V is TRBV28 and J is TRBJ1-2; possibly TRBD1 for D (5 bases). V was clipped by 6 bases and J by 4 bases, with 9 bases between them. CDR3 length equals 12 residues. Germline lookup yields CDR1 MDHEN and CDR2 SYDVKM.

CDR3 nucleotide sequence: TGTGCCAGCAGCGTAGGACAGACTTCCGAGCAGTACTTC. As protein: CASSVGQTSEQYF. V usage is TRBV9 and J usage is TRBJ2-7; a possible D gene is TRBD1 (5 bases). The CDR3 has 13 amino acids. Trimming removed 0 bases from V and 6 bases from J, with 10 bases in between. Germline CDR1 is SGDLS and CDR2 is YYNGEE. Filled out from reference TRBV9 and TRBJ2-7, the complete variable domain reads DSGVTQTPKHLITATGQRVTLRCSPRSGDLSVYWYQQSLDQGLQFLIQYYNGEERAKGNILERFSAQQFPDLHSELNLSSLELGDSALYFCASSVGQTSEQYFGPGTRLTVT.

CDR3: CASSRLAGNTEAFF. CDR3 DNA: TGCGCCAGCAGCCGCTTGGCGGGAAACACTGAAGCTTTCTTT. The chain couples TRBV4-1 to TRBJ1-1; no definite D call. V lost 4 bases to trimming and J lost 2 bases, with 11 bases between them. Germline V CDR1 and CDR2: MGHRA, YSYEKL. The CDR3 totals 14 residues.